Listed here are 7 T cell receptor beta chains from one sample, sequenced in a study of cytomegalovirus exposure and HLA in healthy donors. PCR used 60 Vbeta primers and 13 Jbeta primers. Produced via immunoSEQ multiplex PCR; TCRdb's table is partial and in-frame only. The sample yields approximately 70,000 clones, about 78% seen once. Specimen: PBMCs. These receptors all stem from a woman between 40 and 55 years old in good health and CMV-seropositive.

V is TRBV6-1 and J is TRBJ2-5; 8 bases fit TRBD1. The CDR3 consists of 16 residues. Unmatched junction bases numbered 9, after V lost 3 bases and J lost 3 bases. The germline gives CDR1 MNHNS, CDR2 SASEGT. CDR3 DNA sequence: TGTGCCAGCAGTGACCCTTGGGACAGGAGAAAAGAGACCCAGTACTTC. This gives the protein CASSDPWDRRKETQYF.

The chain couples TRBV5-1 to TRBJ2-1; TRBD2 matches at 8 bases. J lost 5 bases, V lost 3 bases, and 13 bases had no gene match. Germline values: CDR1 SGHRS, CDR2 YFSETQ. The CDR3 is 17 amino acids. The CDR3, as DNA: TGCGCCAGCAGCTCGGCCACACTAGCGGCAGTTAACAATGAGCAGTTCTTC. Its translation: CASSSATLAAVNNEQFF.

The chain has TRBV29-1 and TRBJ1-1, with 9 bases matching TRBD1. V shed 6 bases, J shed 12 bases, and the junction held 8 bases outside the gene matches. The CDR3 loop spans 11 amino acids. Germline CDR1 reads SQVTM; CDR2 reads ANQGSEA. CDR3 residues: CSVDPGQGSFF. The CDR3 DNA sequence: TGCAGCGTGGACCCGGGACAGGGCTCTTTCTTT.

V and J are TRBV11-2 and TRBJ2-3; the D gene is possibly TRBD2 (6 bases). This CDR3 contains 14 residues. Germline assignment: CDR1 SGHAT and CDR2 FQNNGV. Between the trimmed V and J ends, which lost 5 bases and 2 bases, there was a span of 11 bases. The CDR3 loop reads CASSKQDYTDTQYF. The CDR3 DNA reads TGTGCCAGCAGCAAACAGGACTACACAGATACGCAGTATTTT.

The rearrangement joins TRBV7-7 to TRBJ1-4; 7 bases are a match to TRBD1. The trim removed 5 bases at V and 12 bases at J, leaving 9 bases unmatched. The germline V gene has CDR1 SSHAT and CDR2 FNYEAQ (reference sequence). CDR3 length equals 13 residues. This CDR3 is CASSQDRDSQLFF. For the CDR3, the DNA is TGTGCCAGCAGCCAAGACAGGGACTCACAACTGTTTTTT.

The gene calls are TRBV29-1 and TRBJ1-1, with D uncertain. CDR3 length: 13 amino acids. Germline V lookup: CDR1 SQVTM, CDR2 ANQGSEA. V was pared by 6 bases and J by 0 bases, with 11 bases between. The CDR3 loop is CSVLTVLNTEAFF. The CDR3 coding sequence is TGCAGCGTCTTAACAGTCCTGAACACTGAAGCTTTCTTT.

There are a few counts of this clone. This chain uses TRBV6-5 with TRBJ2-3, with 11 nucleotides matching TRBD2. V was clipped by 6 bases and J by 4 bases; unmatched bases: 6. Germline loops: CDR1 MNHEY, CDR2 SVGAGI. The CDR3 runs to 15 residues. CDR3 region: CASRATSGVSDTQYF. In DNA form, the CDR3 reads TGTGCCAGCAGGGCGACTAGCGGGGTATCAGATACGCAGTATTTT.